This T cell receptor beta chain stems from a study of blood T cell repertoires in COVID-19. The CDR3 extends over 14 amino acids. Germline CDR1 is KGHSH and CDR2 is LQKENI. The V gene lost 5 bases and the J gene lost 5 bases, with 12 bases spanning the gap. Libraries were prepared by immunoSEQ multiplex PCR; TCRdb keeps only in-frame clonotypes and omits some of them. Of more than 250,000 clones in the sample, approximately 90% were seen once. Participants were aged about 18 to 100 years, lived in some 23 US areas, and enrolled virtually. The specimen sequenced was PBMCs or T cells enriched from blood (not recorded which). The receptor was derived from a woman between 40 and 50 years old with acute COVID-19. The chain links TRBV18 to TRBJ1-4, with D possibly being TRBD1 (5 bases). The CDR3 DNA reads as TGTGCCAGCTCAAGTGACAGAACAAATGAAAAACTGTTTTTT. Its protein is CASSSDRTNEKLFF.